The 31 T cell receptor beta chains listed next were all sequenced from one sample in a study of identical twins. TCRdb used MiXCR to reprocess the 5' RACE reads, holding one entry per CDR3 protein. The sample holds roughly 570,000 distinct CDR3 sequences, nearly 10% seen once. This same sample was also taken into another study, of yellow fever vaccine responses in identical twins.

Source material: PBMCs. These receptors all stem from a young woman in good health.

The sample holds a few counts of this clonotype. This chain uses TRBV6-6 with TRBJ2-2, with no clear D. CDR3 length: 12 residues. V gave up 6 bases and J gave up 7 bases, with 9 bases separating them. The V gene's germline CDR1 is MNHNY and CDR2 SVGAGI (reference sequence). As DNA, the CDR3 is TGTGCCAGCAGGGCAGAGGACGGGGAGCTGTTTTTT. The encoded protein is CASRAEDGELFF.

This clonotype was observed at least ten times. The CDR3 here is CASMGTGSHRTDTQYF. The CDR3 region has the DNA TGTGCCAGCATGGGGACAGGGTCCCACCGCACAGATACGCAGTATTTT. The chain has TRBV12-3 or TRBV12-4 and TRBJ2-3; 9 bases match TRBD1. This CDR3 has 16 residues. Trimming took 7 bases from V and 1 from J; bases not matched to a gene: 9.

The gene calls are TRBV28 and TRBJ2-4; D ambiguous. Deletions cut 2 bases from V and 7 bases from J, with 15 bases between. Germline CDR1 reads MDHEN; CDR2 reads SYDVKM. The CDR3 is made up of 15 amino acids. The CDR3, as DNA: TGTGCCAGCAGTTTACCCGGGCTAGACGAGAACATTCAGTACTTC. Amino acid sequence: CASSLPGLDENIQYF.

This chain uses TRBV20-1 with TRBJ2-7; D may be TRBD1 (5 bases). Trimming took off 3 bases at V and 5 bases at J, with 11 bases between the two ends. The germline V gene has CDR1 DFQATT and CDR2 SNEGSKA (reference sequence). The length of the CDR3 is 12 residues. The CDR3 DNA reads TGCAGTGCTAGGTGGGCAGGGAACGAGCAGTACTTC. The encoded protein is CSARWAGNEQYF.

This clonotype has more than one count but fewer than ten. The rearrangement joins TRBV12-3 or TRBV12-4 to TRBJ2-5; D is ambiguous. V dropped 2 bases and J dropped 1 base, with 17 bases sitting between them. CDR3 length: 17 residues. The CDR3 sequence is CASSLSGGGRFQETQYF. CDR3 DNA: TGTGCCAGCAGTTTATCCGGCGGTGGGCGGTTCCAAGAGACCCAGTACTTC.

The J gene is TRBJ2-7, the V gene TRBV5-6, with 7 bases that match TRBD1. CDR3 length: 15 amino acids. Germline V gene lookup returns CDR1 SGHDT and CDR2 YYEEEE. After removal of 0 bases from V and 2 bases from J, the junction contained 5 bases not matched to a gene. CDR3 DNA sequence: TGTGCCAGCAGCTTGGGTCGGACAGGAACCTACGAGCAGTACTTC. Its translation: CASSLGRTGTYEQYF.

Many counts were recorded for this clonotype. The chain joins TRBV5-1 to TRBJ2-7, with TRBD2 matching 8 bases. Trimming took 3 bases from V and 2 from J; bases not matched to a gene: 4. The CDR3 covers 14 residues. Germline values: CDR1 SGHRS, CDR2 YFSETQ. The CDR3 coding sequence is TGCGCCAGCAGCTCGACTAGCGATACCTACGAGCAGTACTTC. Amino acids: CASSSTSDTYEQYF.

This clonotype has ten or more counts. The gene calls are TRBV7-3 and TRBJ2-2; D is possibly TRBD1 or TRBD2 (5 bases each). In germline, CDR1 is SGHTA, CDR2 FQGTGA. V lost 4 bases and J 2 bases, leaving 11 bases between the germline ends. CDR3 length: 15 residues. CDR3 bases: TGTGCCAGCAGCTCGGGACGGATTAACACCGGGGAGCTGTTTTTT. It yields the protein CASSSGRINTGELFF.

This clonotype has ten or more counts. The chain recombines TRBV7-8 with TRBJ2-7; no firm D call. CDR3 length: 12 amino acids. Trimming removed 1 base from V and 5 bases from J, with 6 bases in between. In germline, CDR1 is SGHVS, CDR2 FQNEAQ. CDR3 DNA sequence: TGTGCCAGCAGCTTAGGTCGGGACGAGCAGTACTTC. The encoded protein is CASSLGRDEQYF.

The rearrangement links TRBV5-1 to TRBJ1-2; D unclear. Germline assignment: CDR1 SGHRS and CDR2 YFSETQ. V was clipped by 4 bases and J by 5 bases, with 12 bases between them. The length of the CDR3 is 13 residues. In DNA form, the CDR3 reads TGCGCCAGCAGCGTCAAAGGTCAATATGGCTACACCTTC. Translation: CASSVKGQYGYTF. Using reference TRBV5-1 and TRBJ1-2 for the parts outside the CDR3, the full variable domain is KAGVTQTPRYLIKTRGQQVTLSCSPISGHRSVSWYQQTPGQGLQFLFEYFSETQRNKGNFPGRFSGRQFSNSRSEMNVSTLELGDSALYLCASSVKGQYGYTFGSGTRLTVV.

The sample holds many counts of this clonotype. The rearrangement joins TRBV12-3 or TRBV12-4 to TRBJ2-7; 9 positions match TRBD2. J was trimmed by 0 bases and V by 2 bases; bases with no gene match: 2. The CDR3 length is 15 residues. CDR3 nucleotides: TGTGCCAGCAGTTTACGGCGGGGGGGCTCCTACGAGCAGTACTTC. Translating gives CASSLRRGGSYEQYF.

V is TRBV11-2 and J is TRBJ2-1; D might be TRBD2 (6 bases). Germline loops: CDR1 SGHAT, CDR2 FQNNGV. The CDR3 consists of 14 residues. Between the trimmed V and J ends, which lost 5 bases and 6 bases, there was a span of 14 bases. CDR3 coding DNA: TGTGCCAGCAGCCCCGGACGTAGCGGCAATGAGCAGTTCTTC. Its protein is CASSPGRSGNEQFF.

At least ten counts were recorded for this clonotype. For the CDR3, the DNA is TGCAGTGCTAGTCAGATATCAGCGGGACCACACGTAAAAGAGACCCAGTACTTC. Translated: CSASQISAGPHVKETQYF. The chain employs TRBV20-1 and TRBJ2-5; TRBD2 matches 7 bases. With 3 bases clipped from V and 3 bases from J, the junction kept 19 bases outside the gene matches. Germline CDR1 DFQATT, CDR2 SNEGSKA (reference sequence). This CDR3 is 18 amino acids long.

This clonotype showed up many times. This chain connects TRBV5-1 to TRBJ2-2; tentatively, D is TRBD1 (5 bases). Germline CDR1 reads SGHRS; CDR2 reads YFSETQ. CDR3 length: 15 residues. V lost 0 bases and J 2 bases, leaving 8 bases between the germline ends. The CDR3 DNA is TGCGCCAGCAGCTTGGAAGGGGTTAACACCGGGGAGCTGTTTTTT. Protein: CASSLEGVNTGELFF.

This sequence joins TRBV11-2 and TRBJ1-4; no reliable D call. V gave up 5 bases and J gave up 5 bases, with 12 bases separating them. Germline V gene sequence: CDR1 SGHAT, CDR2 FQNNGV. This CDR3 has 14 residues. DNA for the CDR3: TGTGCCAGCAGCCGGACGACAAAAAATGAAAAACTGTTTTTT. It specifies CASSRTTKNEKLFF.

This clonotype was detected a few times. V and J are TRBV2 and TRBJ2-1; the match to TRBD2 covers 8 bases. Germline V gives CDR1 SNHLY, CDR2 FYNNEI. J was trimmed by 7 bases and V by 7 bases; bases with no gene match: 9. The length of the CDR3 is 14 residues. The CDR3, as DNA: TGTGCCAGCACCCAGGACCCGGGGGGGAATGAGCAGTTCTTC. This translates into CASTQDPGGNEQFF.

The J gene is TRBJ2-3, the V gene TRBV2; D call uncertain. V lost 2 bases and J lost 0, with 12 bases in between. The germline gives CDR1 SNHLY, CDR2 FYNNEI. The CDR3 has 16 amino acids. The CDR3 loop is CASSEFGLDSTDTQYF. CDR3 nucleotide sequence: TGTGCCAGCAGTGAATTTGGGCTAGATAGCACAGATACGCAGTATTTT.

For this clonotype: The junction differs from germline at one of its ends, possibly a read error. The rearrangement links TRBV7-7 to TRBJ2-5; 13 nucleotides match TRBD2. The V gene's germline CDR1 is SSHAT and CDR2 FNYEAQ (reference sequence). CDR3 length: 15 residues. The CDR3 DNA reads TGTGCTAGCAGCACGGGACTAGCGGGGTTCGAGACCCAGTACTTC. Protein: CASSTGLAGFETQYF.

The V call is TRBV3-1, the J call TRBJ2-2; D may be TRBD1 or TRBD2 (6 bases each). The V gene's germline CDR1 is LGHDT and CDR2 YNNKEL (reference sequence). This CDR3 is built from 19 residues. V lost 1 base and J lost 0, with 18 bases in between. The CDR3, as DNA: TGTGCCAGCAGCCAAGTAATAATGAGCCGGGGGCCGAACACCGGGGAGCTGTTTTTT. This codes for CASSQVIMSRGPNTGELFF.

This clonotype was counted only a few times. This chain uses TRBV7-2 with TRBJ2-5, with D possibly being TRBD2 (5 bases). V shed 4 bases and J shed 3 bases, with 9 bases lying between them. Germline loops: CDR1 SGHTA, CDR2 FQGNSA. CDR3 size: 13 residues. For the CDR3, the DNA is TGTGCCAGCAGCTACACTAGAAAAGAGACCCAGTACTTC. It encodes CASSYTRKETQYF.

This clonotype came up a few times. This chain connects TRBV5-6 to TRBJ2-5; 8 bases match TRBD2. V trimming: 2 bases; J trimming: 9 bases; junction bases outside the gene matches: 9. CDR1 is SGHDT, CDR2 YYEEEE, per germline. The CDR3 is made up of 14 amino acids. CDR3 DNA: TGTGCCAGCAGCTTAGGGACCTGGCGGGAGGCCCAGTACTTC. Amino acid sequence: CASSLGTWREAQYF.

This clonotype was counted at least ten times. The genes are TRBV10-1 and TRBJ2-1; no clear D gene. The germline gives CDR1 WNHNN, CDR2 SYGVQD (reference sequence). V lost 5 bases and J 1 base, leaving 9 bases between the germline ends. The CDR3 sequence is 14 residues long. The CDR3 coding sequence is TGCGCCAGCAGTCTCCTACGGTCCTACAATGAGCAGTTCTTC. Translated, it gives CASSLLRSYNEQFF.

J is TRBJ2-7 and V is TRBV20-1; 11 nucleotides line up with TRBD2. Trimming cost V 2 bases and J 6 bases; bases outside gene matches: 9. CDR1 DFQATT and CDR2 SNEGSKA come from the germline V gene (reference sequence). CDR3 length equals 15 residues. CDR3 in DNA: TGCAGTGCTAGACGGCTAGCGGGAGGTTTAGGCGAGCAGTACTTC. Protein: CSARRLAGGLGEQYF.

In its sample, this clonotype was seen many times. The genes are TRBV28 and TRBJ2-1; 10 nucleotides agree with TRBD1. Germline CDR1 reads MDHEN; CDR2 reads SYDVKM. Losses at the gene ends were 5 bases for V and 4 bases for J; bases not matched to a gene: 5. This CDR3 spans 15 amino acids. CDR3 sequence reads: CASSPSGQGYNEQFF. The CDR3 nucleotides are TGTGCCAGCAGTCCCTCGGGACAGGGGTACAATGAGCAGTTCTTC.

CDR3 in amino acids: CASSSTRGIGTQYF. CDR3 in DNA: TGTGCCAGCAGTTCCACACGGGGGATTGGGACCCAGTACTTC. The chain uses TRBV27 and TRBJ2-5; D perhaps matches TRBD2 (6 bases). This CDR3 contains 14 residues. Trimming shortened V by 4 bases and J by 7 bases, and 16 bases separated the two germline ends. In germline, CDR1 is MNHEY, CDR2 SMNVEV (reference sequence).

This clonotype was counted at least ten times. CDR3 region: CASSFVRGSGYTF. The CDR3 DNA reads TGTGCCAGCAGCTTTGTTAGAGGTAGTGGCTACACCTTC. This chain connects TRBV7-8 to TRBJ1-2, with no clear D. This CDR3 has 13 amino acids. Trimming left V 3 bases short and J 7 bases short, with 12 bases between. The germline V gene has CDR1 SGHVS and CDR2 FQNEAQ.

This clonotype was found a few times. This CDR3 reads CASTTGASYNEQFF. The CDR3 DNA reads as TGTGCCAGCACTACGGGGGCTTCATACAATGAGCAGTTCTTC. The chain links TRBV6-2 or TRBV6-3 to TRBJ2-1; D may correspond to TRBD1 or TRBD2 (6 bases each). The CDR3 is 14 amino acids. V lost 7 bases and J 4 bases, leaving 14 bases between the germline ends. Per germline, CDR1 MNHEY and CDR2 SVGEGT.

There are many counts of this clonotype. This rearrangement joins TRBV2 to TRBJ2-1, with unresolved D. Germline CDR1 and CDR2: SNHLY and FYNNEI. The germline V and J ends were trimmed by 6 bases and 3 bases, with 18 bases remaining between them. This CDR3 has 16 amino acids. CDR3 DNA sequence: TGTGCCAGCAGCCCTAGGATCGACCCCGTCTACAATGAGCAGTTCTTC. Translation gives CASSPRIDPVYNEQFF.

This chain uses TRBV15 with TRBJ2-7; D is uncertain. V was cut by 3 bases and J by 3 bases, with 12 bases left in between. Germline V CDR1 and CDR2: LNHNV, YYDKDF (reference sequence). The CDR3 is made up of 14 amino acids. For the CDR3, the DNA is TGTGCCACCAGCAGTACCGACGGTAGCTACGAGCAGTACTTC. This sequence encodes CATSSTDGSYEQYF.

This clonotype showed up many times. V usage is TRBV19 and J usage is TRBJ1-1, with 7 bases identical to TRBD1. The V gene end was trimmed by 7 bases and the J gene end by 2 bases; junction bases not matched to a gene: 4. The CDR3 is 13 amino acids. In germline, CDR1 is LNHDA, CDR2 SQIVND (reference sequence). In DNA, the CDR3 is TGTGCCAGTACAGACAGGGCTAACACTGAAGCTTTCTTT. The encoded protein is CASTDRANTEAFF. The full variable domain, in which reference TRBV19 and TRBJ1-1 provide the parts outside the CDR3, is DGGITQSPKYLFRKEGQNVTLSCEQNLNHDAMYWYRQDPGQGLRLIYYSQIVNDFQKGDIAEGYSVSREKKESFPLTVTSAQKNPTAFYLCASTDRANTEAFFGQGTRLTVV.

V and J are TRBV12-3 or TRBV12-4 and TRBJ2-5; 8 bases agree with TRBD2. The CDR3 length is 15 residues. J was trimmed by 2 bases and V by 1 base; bases with no gene match: 3. The CDR3 spells CASSLEIAGQETQYF. DNA of the CDR3: TGTGCCAGCAGTTTAGAGATAGCGGGGCAAGAGACCCAGTACTTC.